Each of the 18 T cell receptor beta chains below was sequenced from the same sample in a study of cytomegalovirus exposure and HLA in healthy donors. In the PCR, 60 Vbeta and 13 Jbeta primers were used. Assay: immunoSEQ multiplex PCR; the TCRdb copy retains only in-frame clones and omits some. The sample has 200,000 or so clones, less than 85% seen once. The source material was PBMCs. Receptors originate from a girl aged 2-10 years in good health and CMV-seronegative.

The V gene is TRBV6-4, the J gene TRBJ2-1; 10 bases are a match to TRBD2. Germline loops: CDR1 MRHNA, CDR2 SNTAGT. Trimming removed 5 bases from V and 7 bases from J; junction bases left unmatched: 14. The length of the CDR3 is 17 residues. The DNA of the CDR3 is TGTGCCAGCAGTCCTGAGGTAGCGGGAGGTCGGGGGAATGAGCAGTTCTTC. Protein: CASSPEVAGGRGNEQFF.

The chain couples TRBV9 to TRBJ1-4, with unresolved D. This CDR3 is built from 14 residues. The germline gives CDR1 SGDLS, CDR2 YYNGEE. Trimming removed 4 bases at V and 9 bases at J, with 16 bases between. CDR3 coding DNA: TGTGCCAGCAGCCCCACGACTAGCGGGCAAAAACTGTTTTTT. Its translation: CASSPTTSGQKLFF.

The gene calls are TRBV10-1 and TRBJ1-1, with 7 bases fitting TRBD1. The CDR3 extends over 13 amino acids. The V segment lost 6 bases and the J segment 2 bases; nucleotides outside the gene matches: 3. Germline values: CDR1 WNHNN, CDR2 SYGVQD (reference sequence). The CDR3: CASSRDSNTEAFF. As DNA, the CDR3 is TGCGCCAGCAGCCGGGACAGCAACACTGAAGCTTTCTTT.

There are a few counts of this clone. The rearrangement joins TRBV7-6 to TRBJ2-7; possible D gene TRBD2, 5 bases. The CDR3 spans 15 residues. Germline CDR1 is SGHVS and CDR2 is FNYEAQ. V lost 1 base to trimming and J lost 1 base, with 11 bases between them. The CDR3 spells CASSLVREKSYEQYF. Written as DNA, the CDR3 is TGTGCCAGCAGCTTAGTGAGGGAGAAGTCCTACGAGCAGTACTTC.

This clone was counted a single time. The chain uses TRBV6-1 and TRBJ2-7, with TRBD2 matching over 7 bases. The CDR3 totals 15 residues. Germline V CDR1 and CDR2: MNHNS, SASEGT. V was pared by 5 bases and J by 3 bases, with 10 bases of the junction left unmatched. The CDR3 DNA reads TGTGCCAGCAGTACAAAAAGCGGGAAAAACTACGAGCAGTACTTC. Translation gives CASSTKSGKNYEQYF.

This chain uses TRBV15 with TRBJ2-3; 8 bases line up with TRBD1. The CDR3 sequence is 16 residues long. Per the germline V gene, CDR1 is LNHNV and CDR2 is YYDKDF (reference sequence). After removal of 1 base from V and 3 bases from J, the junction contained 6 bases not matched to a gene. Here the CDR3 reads CATSRVWTGSTDTQYF. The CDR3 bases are TGTGCCACCAGCAGAGTCTGGACAGGGTCTACAGATACGCAGTATTTT.

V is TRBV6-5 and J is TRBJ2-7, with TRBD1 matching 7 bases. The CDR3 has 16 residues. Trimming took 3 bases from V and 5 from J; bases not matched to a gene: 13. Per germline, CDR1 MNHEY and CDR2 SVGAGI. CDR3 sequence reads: CASSYQLGRGFNEQYF. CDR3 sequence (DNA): TGTGCCAGCAGTTATCAATTGGGCAGGGGGTTTAACGAGCAGTACTTC.

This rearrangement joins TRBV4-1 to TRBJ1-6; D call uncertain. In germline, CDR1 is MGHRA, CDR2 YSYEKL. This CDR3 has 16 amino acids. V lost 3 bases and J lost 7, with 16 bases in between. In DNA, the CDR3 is TGCGCCAGCAGCCAGGAATACCGGGATCTAAATTCACCCCTCCACTTT. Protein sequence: CASSQEYRDLNSPLHF.

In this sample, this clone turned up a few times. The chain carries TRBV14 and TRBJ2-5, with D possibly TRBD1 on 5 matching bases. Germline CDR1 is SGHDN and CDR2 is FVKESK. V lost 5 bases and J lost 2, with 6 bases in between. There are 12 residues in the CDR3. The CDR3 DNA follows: TGTGCCAGCAGCAGGGGACAAGAGACCCAGTACTTC. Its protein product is CASSRGQETQYF.

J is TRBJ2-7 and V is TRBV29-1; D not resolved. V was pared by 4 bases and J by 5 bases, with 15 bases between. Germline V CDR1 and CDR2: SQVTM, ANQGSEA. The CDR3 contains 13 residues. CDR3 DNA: TGCAGCGTTGGGGTGGATTTTCGGGACGAGCAGTACTTC. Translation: CSVGVDFRDEQYF.

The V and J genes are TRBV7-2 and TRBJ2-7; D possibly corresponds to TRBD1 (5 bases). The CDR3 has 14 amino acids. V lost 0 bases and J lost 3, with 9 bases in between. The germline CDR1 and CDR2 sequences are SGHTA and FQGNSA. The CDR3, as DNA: TGTGCCAGCAGCTTAGCTACAGGATTCTACGAGCAGTACTTC. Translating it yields CASSLATGFYEQYF.

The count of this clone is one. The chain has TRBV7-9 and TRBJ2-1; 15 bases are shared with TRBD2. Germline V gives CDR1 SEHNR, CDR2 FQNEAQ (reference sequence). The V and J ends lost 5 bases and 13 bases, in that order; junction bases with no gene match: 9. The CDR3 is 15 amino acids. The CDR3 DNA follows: TGTGCCAGCAGCAGGACTAGCGGGGGGGCCGGTTTTCAGTTCTTC. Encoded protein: CASSRTSGGAGFQFF.

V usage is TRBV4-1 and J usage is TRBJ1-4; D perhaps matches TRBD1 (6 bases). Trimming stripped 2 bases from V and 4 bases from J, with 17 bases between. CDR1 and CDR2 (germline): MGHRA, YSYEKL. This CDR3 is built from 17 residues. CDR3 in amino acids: CASSQSTIGTYNEKLFF. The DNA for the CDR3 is TGCGCCAGCAGCCAATCAACAATAGGGACATATAATGAAAAACTGTTTTTT.

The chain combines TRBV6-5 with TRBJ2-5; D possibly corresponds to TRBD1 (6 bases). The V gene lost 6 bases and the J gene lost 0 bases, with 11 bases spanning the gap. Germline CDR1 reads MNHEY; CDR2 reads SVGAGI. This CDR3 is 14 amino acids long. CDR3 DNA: TGTGCCAGCAGATCGGGACACCACCAAGAGACCCAGTACTTC. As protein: CASRSGHHQETQYF.

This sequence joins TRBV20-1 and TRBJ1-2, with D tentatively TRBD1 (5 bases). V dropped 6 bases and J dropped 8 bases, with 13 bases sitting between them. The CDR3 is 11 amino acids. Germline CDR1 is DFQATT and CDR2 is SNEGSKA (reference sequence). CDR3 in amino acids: CSATGEYGYTF. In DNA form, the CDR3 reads TGCAGTGCCACGGGGGAGTACGGCTACACCTTC.

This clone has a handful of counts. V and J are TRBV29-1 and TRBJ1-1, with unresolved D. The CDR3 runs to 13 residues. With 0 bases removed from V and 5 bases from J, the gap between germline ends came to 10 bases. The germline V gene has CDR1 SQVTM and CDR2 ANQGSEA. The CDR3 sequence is CSVEDPGVTEAFF. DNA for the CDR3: TGCAGCGTTGAAGACCCCGGGGTTACTGAAGCTTTCTTT. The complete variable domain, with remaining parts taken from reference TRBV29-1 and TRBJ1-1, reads SAVISQKPSRDICQRGTSLTIQCQVDSQVTMMFWYRQQPGQSLTLIATANQGSEATYESGFVIDKFPISRPNLTFSTLTVSNMSPEDSSIYLCSVEDPGVTEAFFGQGTRLTVV.

The CDR3 DNA sequence: TGTGCCAGTAGTGATCGCCGGGGGGAGACCCAGTACTTC. This gives the protein CASSDRRGETQYF. The chain combines TRBV19 with TRBJ2-5; D perhaps matches TRBD2 (6 bases). CDR1 and CDR2 from the germline V gene are LNHDA and SQIVND (reference sequence). The V and J ends lost 5 bases and 5 bases respectively, with 12 bases between them. This CDR3 has 13 amino acids.

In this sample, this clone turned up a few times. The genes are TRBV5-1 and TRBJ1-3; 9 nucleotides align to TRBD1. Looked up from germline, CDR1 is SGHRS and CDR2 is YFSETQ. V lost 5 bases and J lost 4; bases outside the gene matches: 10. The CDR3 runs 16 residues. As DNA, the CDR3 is TGCGCCAGCAGATGGGGTGACAGGGGGACAGGAAACACCATATATTTT. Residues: CASRWGDRGTGNTIYF.